The TCR beta chain described here comes from a study of blood T cell repertoires in COVID-19. Study-level background: Specimens from acute and convalescent COVID-19 originated in the United States, Italy and Spain. Nucleic acid was either cDNA or gDNA, and it came from T cells, B-cell-depleted T cells, or PBMCs.

This CDR3 contains 12 residues. J gave up 1 base and V 5 bases, and 1 base lay outside the gene matches. Germline V gene lookup returns CDR1 SQVTM and CDR2 ANQGSEA. Original analysis: Cell counts per sample came from amplifying reference gene primers. TCRdb keeps only in-frame clones here, not all; method: immunoSEQ multiplex PCR. V and J calls and clone size follow that table, whereas D and trimming were derived from the DNA. Among about 45,000 clones, around 83% were seen once, and the ten largest hold approximately 6.1%. The clonotype was recovered from a woman older than 75 with acute or convalescent COVID-19. The chain employs TRBV29-1 and TRBJ1-1; 7 bases match TRBD1. The sequenced sample was peripheral blood. CDR3 in DNA: TGCAGCGTTCGACAGGGGAACACTGAAGCTTTCTTT. Protein product: CSVRQGNTEAFF.